The 28 T cell receptor beta chains given below trace back to one sample, sequenced in a study of blood T cell repertoires in COVID-19. Sequencing was performed with immunoSEQ multiplex PCR; in TCRdb, only in-frame clones are kept and a portion is missing. The table lists some 120,000 clones, 65% to 85% of them singletons. The sequencing sample was made of peripheral blood. Receptors originate from a woman in her 70s with acute or convalescent COVID-19.

The gene calls are TRBV19 and TRBJ1-2, with 7 positions matching TRBD1. Germline CDR1 and CDR2: LNHDA and SQIVND (reference sequence). This CDR3 contains 16 residues. J was trimmed by 2 bases and V by 3 bases; bases with no gene match: 9. The CDR3 sequence: CASSIFGTALNYGYTF. The CDR3 region has the DNA TGTGCCAGTAGTATTTTTGGGACAGCACTGAACTATGGCTACACCTTC.

The chain is built from TRBV7-8 and TRBJ1-5, with 8 nucleotides matching TRBD1. The CDR3 covers 17 residues. Trimming removed 3 bases from V and 0 bases from J; junction bases left unmatched: 7. Germline values: CDR1 SGHVS, CDR2 FQNEAQ. CDR3 protein: CASSLFNRGYSNQPQHF. DNA of the CDR3: TGTGCCAGCAGCTTGTTTAACAGGGGGTATAGCAATCAGCCCCAGCATTTT.

This chain joins TRBV2 and TRBJ2-1; 9 nucleotides align to TRBD2. V dropped 7 bases and J dropped 3; count of bases not matched to a gene: 7. Germline values: CDR1 SNHLY, CDR2 FYNNEI. The CDR3 is 15 amino acids. CDR3 bases: TGTGCCAGCATTGCAGGCGGGAGGGGCTACAATGAGCAGTTCTTC. Residues: CASIAGGRGYNEQFF.

J is TRBJ1-5 and V is TRBV6-2 or TRBV6-3; D gene unclear. Germline V lookup: CDR1 MNHEY, CDR2 SVGEGT. V lost 1 base and J lost 7, with 5 bases in between. The CDR3 loop spans 12 amino acids. CDR3: CASSYYGQPQHF. CDR3 DNA: TGTGCCAGCAGTTACTATGGCCAGCCCCAGCATTTT.

V gene TRBV28 combines with J gene TRBJ2-6, with D uncertain. The CDR3 loop spans 15 amino acids. From germline, CDR1 is MDHEN and CDR2 SYDVKM. Trimming removed 2 bases from V and 2 bases from J, with 7 bases in between. CDR3: CASSLPGTGANVLTF. The CDR3 region has the DNA TGTGCCAGCAGTTTACCGGGTACTGGGGCCAACGTCCTGACTTTC.

V gene TRBV5-8 combines with J gene TRBJ2-7, with TRBD1 as a possible D gene (5 bases). There are 12 residues in the CDR3. Trimming left V 2 bases short and J 6 bases short, with 9 bases between. The germline gives CDR1 SGHTS, CDR2 YDEGEE. The CDR3 nucleotides are TGTGCCAGCAGCTTCAGGGCCCCCGAGCAGTACTTC. It encodes CASSFRAPEQYF.

The rearrangement uses TRBV5-6 and TRBJ2-4; TRBD2 might be the D (5 bases). This CDR3 comprises 15 residues. CDR1 SGHDT and CDR2 YYEEEE come from the germline V gene. V was pared by 4 bases and J by 1 base, with 12 bases between. Here the CDR3 reads CASSSGGRAKNIQYF. The CDR3 coding sequence is TGTGCCAGCAGCAGCGGCGGGCGGGCCAAAAACATTCAGTACTTC.

The V and J genes are TRBV28 and TRBJ1-6; D gene uncertain. Deletions cut 5 bases from V and 10 bases from J, with 15 bases between. This CDR3 is built from 14 residues. Germline assignment: CDR1 MDHEN and CDR2 SYDVKM. The CDR3: CASSLWEVQSPLHF. The CDR3 DNA follows: TGTGCCAGCAGTCTGTGGGAGGTGCAGTCACCCCTCCACTTT. The full variable domain, in which reference TRBV28 and TRBJ1-6 provide the parts outside the CDR3, is DVKVTQSSRYLVKRTGEKVFLECVQDMDHENMFWYRQDPGLGLRLIYFSYDVKMKEKGDIPEGYSVSREKKERFSLILESASTNQTSMYLCASSLWEVQSPLHFGNGTRLTVT.

This clone was counted a single time. This chain joins TRBV6-5 and TRBJ2-1; 11 bases align to TRBD1. The germline gives CDR1 MNHEY, CDR2 SVGAGI. The length of the CDR3 is 16 residues. J gave up 3 bases and V 2 bases, and 3 bases lay outside the gene matches. The DNA of the CDR3 is TGTGCCAGCAGTTACGAGGGACAGGGGGACTACAATGAGCAGTTCTTC. This gives the protein CASSYEGQGDYNEQFF.

The chain employs TRBV29-1 and TRBJ1-3, with a tentative D call TRBD1 (6 bases). There are 14 residues in the CDR3. V lost 6 bases, J lost 5 bases, and 17 bases lay in between. The germline V gene encodes CDR1 SQVTM and CDR2 ANQGSEA. The CDR3 region is CSVAKPRGRNTIYF. CDR3 coding DNA: TGCAGCGTAGCTAAACCCAGGGGTAGAAACACCATATATTTT.

This clone was recorded only once. The chain couples TRBV2 to TRBJ2-3; 10 nucleotides match TRBD2. V was clipped by 1 base and J by 5 bases; unmatched bases: 3. Germline V gene data show CDR1 as SNHLY and CDR2 as FYNNEI. The CDR3 has 15 amino acids. The CDR3: CASSEEASGRDTQYF. Written as DNA, the CDR3 is TGTGCCAGCAGTGAAGAGGCTAGCGGGAGAGATACGCAGTATTTT.

The chain combines TRBV6-2 or TRBV6-3 with TRBJ2-1; TRBD1 matches 11 bases. Trimming removed 5 bases from V and 12 bases from J; junction bases left unmatched: 12. Germline V gene lookup returns CDR1 MNHEY and CDR2 SVGEGT. The CDR3 is 15 residues long. The CDR3 spells CASSGGQGAEVAQFF. The CDR3, as DNA: TGTGCCAGCAGTGGAGGACAGGGGGCGGAAGTCGCGCAGTTCTTC.

The chain links TRBV9 to TRBJ2-1; D may be TRBD1 (5 bases). The V end was cut by 0 bases, the J end by 4 bases, with 11 bases between. Germline loops: CDR1 SGDLS, CDR2 YYNGEE. The CDR3 totals 15 residues. CDR3 loop: CASSVDSRQYNEQFF. The CDR3 DNA reads TGTGCCAGCAGCGTAGATTCCAGACAGTACAATGAGCAGTTCTTC.

This chain connects TRBV19 to TRBJ1-2, with 7 bases aligning to TRBD1. There are 14 residues in the CDR3. Germline CDR1 and CDR2: LNHDA and SQIVND (reference sequence). With V trimmed by 2 bases and J by 6 bases, 6 bases remained unmatched. The CDR3 loop reads CASSISTGVHGYTF. In DNA, the CDR3 is TGTGCCAGTAGTATATCCACAGGGGTCCATGGCTACACCTTC. Full variable domain (rest looked up from reference TRBV19 and TRBJ1-2): DGGITQSPKYLFRKEGQNVTLSCEQNLNHDAMYWYRQDPGQGLRLIYYSQIVNDFQKGDIAEGYSVSREKKESFPLTVTSAQKNPTAFYLCASSISTGVHGYTFGSGTRLTVV.

The chain is built from TRBV5-1 and TRBJ2-1, with 13 nucleotides matching TRBD2. The CDR3 runs to 15 residues. V gave up 4 bases and J gave up 9 bases; unmatched junction bases: 7. Germline-derived CDR1 and CDR2 are SGHRS and YFSETQ. DNA of the CDR3: TGCGCCAGCAGCGGTACTAGCGGGAGGGCCGCTGAGCAGTTCTTC. It specifies CASSGTSGRAAEQFF. Using reference TRBV5-1 and TRBJ2-1 for the parts outside the CDR3, the full variable domain is KAGVTQTPRYLIKTRGQQVTLSCSPISGHRSVSWYQQTPGQGLQFLFEYFSETQRNKGNFPGRFSGRQFSNSRSEMNVSTLELGDSALYLCASSGTSGRAAEQFFGPGTRLTVL.

This chain connects TRBV5-1 to TRBJ2-5, with 8 bases identical to TRBD2. The V gene end was trimmed by 4 bases and the J gene end by 3 bases; junction bases not matched to a gene: 8. Germline V gives CDR1 SGHRS, CDR2 YFSETQ. CDR3 length equals 15 residues. CDR3 bases: TGCGCCAGCAGCCCCACGGGGGGGAATGAAGAGACCCAGTACTTC. Protein sequence: CASSPTGGNEETQYF.

V and J are TRBV7-3 and TRBJ2-1; D may be TRBD1 (5 bases). The CDR3 extends over 16 amino acids. Germline V gives CDR1 SGHTA, CDR2 FQGTGA. Trimming removed 5 bases at V and 1 base at J, with 15 bases between. CDR3 nucleotide sequence: TGTGCCAGCAGCCGAGATATCAGGGTATCCTACAATGAGCAGTTCTTC. It is translated as CASSRDIRVSYNEQFF.

The chain carries TRBV5-1 and TRBJ2-7; 9 bases are a match to TRBD1. Losses at the gene ends were 4 bases for V and 0 bases for J; bases not matched to a gene: 8. Germline CDR1 and CDR2: SGHRS and YFSETQ. CDR3 length: 16 residues. The DNA of the CDR3 is TGCGCCAGCAGCCCTCTCGTGGGACAGGGCTCCTACGAGCAGTACTTC. This encodes CASSPLVGQGSYEQYF. Full variable domain (rest looked up from reference TRBV5-1 and TRBJ2-7): KAGVTQTPRYLIKTRGQQVTLSCSPISGHRSVSWYQQTPGQGLQFLFEYFSETQRNKGNFPGRFSGRQFSNSRSEMNVSTLELGDSALYLCASSPLVGQGSYEQYFGPGTRLTVT.

This clone has only a few counts. The gene calls are TRBV11-3 and TRBJ2-1; the D gene is possibly TRBD2 (5 bases). The length of the CDR3 is 13 residues. Germline V gives CDR1 SGHNT, CDR2 YENEEA. The V end lost 1 base, the J end lost 6 bases, and 7 bases lay between the germline ends. As DNA, the CDR3 is TGTGCCAGCAGCTTAGGCGGGCGCAATGAGCAGTTCTTC. It specifies CASSLGGRNEQFF.

The chain has TRBV13 and TRBJ2-5; no firm D call. Trimming pared 5 bases from V and 6 bases from J, leaving 13 bases between. Germline CDR1 and CDR2: PRHDT and FYEKMQ (reference sequence). The CDR3 has 13 amino acids. The CDR3 protein is CASSATLEKTQYF. For the CDR3, the DNA is TGTGCCAGCAGCGCTACTCTAGAAAAGACCCAGTACTTC.

The genes are TRBV3-1 (or the pseudogene TRBV3-2) and TRBJ2-1, with 9 bases aligning to TRBD2. CDR1 and CDR2 (germline): LGHDT, YNNKEL (reference sequence). V dropped 0 bases and J dropped 13; count of bases not matched to a gene: 10. The CDR3 is made up of 15 amino acids. The CDR3, as DNA: TGTGCCAGCAGCCAAGATGCCACTAGCGGGCGAGATCAGTTCTTC. It translates to CASSQDATSGRDQFF.

V usage is TRBV7-3 and J usage is TRBJ2-2, with 11 bases lining up with TRBD2. Trimming cost V 5 bases and J 4 bases; bases outside gene matches: 3. The CDR3 contains 15 residues. Germline V CDR1 and CDR2: SGHTA, FQGTGA. The CDR3 reads CASSRTSGPTGELFF. The CDR3 nucleotides read TGTGCCAGCAGCCGGACTAGCGGGCCCACCGGGGAGCTGTTTTTT.

CDR3 sequence: CASSSPRTGSGELFF. As DNA, the CDR3 is TGTGCCAGCAGCTCGCCCAGGACTGGGTCCGGGGAGCTGTTTTTT. The chain uses TRBV11-1 and TRBJ2-2; TRBD2 is a possible D gene (5 bases). Germline V gives CDR1 SGHAT, CDR2 FQDESV (reference sequence). The ends were cut back, 4 bases at V and 6 bases at J, with 15 bases in the middle. The CDR3 has 15 residues.

This clone was seen a single time. The rearrangement links TRBV5-8 to TRBJ1-1; TRBD1 matches at 8 bases. Germline V gene sequence: CDR1 SGHTS, CDR2 YDEGEE. CDR3 length: 15 residues. With V trimmed by 3 bases and J by 0 bases, 4 bases remained unmatched. CDR3 nucleotides: TGTGCCAGCAGCTCGGACAGGGTGTTGAACACTGAAGCTTTCTTT. It is translated as CASSSDRVLNTEAFF.

The V call is TRBV9, the J call TRBJ2-2; 7 bases are shared with TRBD1. Germline CDR1 reads SGDLS; CDR2 reads YYNGEE. CDR3 size: 13 residues. The V gene end was trimmed by 7 bases and the J gene end by 8 bases; junction bases not matched to a gene: 8. For the CDR3, the DNA is TGTGCCAGCTCCCGACAGGGAACAGGGGAGCTGTTTTTT. Translation gives CASSRQGTGELFF.

This clone has a single count. The V call is TRBV5-1, the J call TRBJ1-1; D is unclear. This CDR3 spans 17 amino acids. V gave up 2 bases and J gave up 1 base, with 18 bases separating them. The germline gives CDR1 SGHRS, CDR2 YFSETQ. The CDR3 spells CASSFAGADGANTEAFF. CDR3 in DNA: TGCGCCAGCAGCTTCGCGGGCGCGGACGGTGCGAACACTGAAGCTTTCTTT.

This chain connects TRBV19 to TRBJ2-7, with D perhaps matching TRBD1 (6 bases). CDR3 length: 14 amino acids. The germline V gene has CDR1 LNHDA and CDR2 SQIVND (reference sequence). V was clipped by 6 bases and J by 0 bases, with 12 bases between them. CDR3 sequence: CASRETGVSYEQYF. For the CDR3, the DNA is TGTGCCAGTAGAGAGACAGGCGTCTCCTACGAGCAGTACTTC.

J is TRBJ2-1 and V is TRBV7-9, with TRBD2 matching over 10 bases. Losses at the gene ends were 2 bases for V and 5 bases for J; bases not matched to a gene: 9. This CDR3 region has 17 residues. Germline V gene data show CDR1 as SEHNR and CDR2 as FQNEAQ (reference sequence). The CDR3 loop is CASSLRVVAGGNNEQFF. CDR3 DNA sequence: TGTGCCAGCAGCTTACGGGTTGTAGCGGGGGGAAACAATGAGCAGTTCTTC. The whole variable domain, filled in from reference TRBV7-9 and TRBJ2-1, reads DTGVSQNPRHKITKRGQNVTFRCDPISEHNRLYWYRQTLGQGPEFLTYFQNEAQLEKSRLLSDRFSAERPKGSFSTLEIQRTEQGDSAMYLCASSLRVVAGGNNEQFFGPGTRLTVL.